This T cell receptor beta chain was sequenced during a study of Ad26.COV2.S vaccination and SARS-CoV-2 variants. General observations from the study: Non-spike TCR breadth showed similarity between vaccine and placebo recipients.

Measured with immunoSEQ multiplex PCR; TCRdb has only the in-frame clones, and not every one. The sample lists about 280,000 clones, around 87% occurring once. Indicated treatment: some 20 received Ad26.COV2.S at low or high dose, single or two shots; about five received placebo; per-sample allocation not given. Collection of samples fell on day 63 after the first vaccine or placebo injection. An adult donor aged 18-55 years was enrolled in Boston. Ad26.COV2.S expressed prefusion-stabilized spike from the original Wuhan strain. About this clone: The antigen is unknown.

This receptor was obtained from a person between 18 and 60 years old who received the Ad26.COV2.S COVID-19 vaccine or a placebo. Sequenced here: peripheral blood, sampled in a trial of Ad26.COV2.S vaccine versus placebo.

DNA of the CDR3: TGTGCCGACTACTCCCGTTTTAACTATGGCTACACCTTC. Translated, it gives CADYSRFNYGYTF. The gene calls are TRBV19 and TRBJ1-2; D remains ambiguous. This CDR3 is built from 13 residues. V was pared by 11 bases and J by 1 base, with 14 bases between. Germline CDR1 reads LNHDA; CDR2 reads SQIVND (reference sequence).